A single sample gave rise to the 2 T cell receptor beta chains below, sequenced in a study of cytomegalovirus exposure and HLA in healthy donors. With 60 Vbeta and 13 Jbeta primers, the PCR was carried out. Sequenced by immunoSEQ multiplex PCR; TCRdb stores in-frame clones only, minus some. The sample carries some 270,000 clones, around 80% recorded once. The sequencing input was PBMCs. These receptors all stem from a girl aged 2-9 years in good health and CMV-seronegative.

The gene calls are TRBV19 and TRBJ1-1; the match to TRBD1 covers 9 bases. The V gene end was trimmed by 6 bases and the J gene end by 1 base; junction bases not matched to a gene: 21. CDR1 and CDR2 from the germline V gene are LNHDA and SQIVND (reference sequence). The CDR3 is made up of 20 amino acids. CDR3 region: CASRTAGRQGGRVTNTEAFF. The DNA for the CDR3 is TGTGCCAGTAGGACCGCGGGAAGACAGGGGGGACGGGTGACGAACACTGAAGCTTTCTTT.

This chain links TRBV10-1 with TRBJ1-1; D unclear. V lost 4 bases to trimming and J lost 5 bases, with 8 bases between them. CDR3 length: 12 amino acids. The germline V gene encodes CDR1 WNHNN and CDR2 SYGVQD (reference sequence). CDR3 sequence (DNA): TGCGCCAGCAGTGCGGGGAGGACTGAAGCTTTCTTT. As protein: CASSAGRTEAFF.